The clone carrying this T cell receptor beta chain was observed many times. Its antigen is still unknown. Scientists made TCR beta libraries using quantitative 5'-RACE with molecular barcodes. TCRdb fed the 5' RACE reads into MiXCR, producing one record per CDR3 protein. The sample lists 800,000 to 900,000 distinct CDR3 sequences, over 9.5% occurring once. This sample is part of a study of CD8 T cells in ankylosing spondylitis. Study observations and caveats: Within peripheral blood, clones linked to disease were CD8+ and relatively rare. Typical of ankylosing spondylitis blood, it appeared, was a TCR beta motif of 7 or 8 highly homologous variants.

The CDR3 is 12 residues long. Germline assignment: CDR1 SGHTA and CDR2 FQGNSA. Trimming took 2 bases from V and 5 from J, leaving 6 bases between them. The sample comprised blood, either unsorted or a sorted T cell fraction (not recorded which). The chain employs TRBV7-2 and TRBJ1-2; D gene uncertain. This TCR came from a male donor with ankylosing spondylitis. CDR3 amino acids: CASSLTAYGYTF. CDR3 nucleotides: TGTGCCAGCAGCTTAACAGCGTATGGCTACACCTTC.